Included here is one T cell receptor (beta chain) sequence, with context. The antigen is not known. Here immunoSEQ multiplex PCR was the method, and the copy in TCRdb shows in-frame clones only, minus some. The sample lists under 250,000 clones; about 81% were seen once. The sample comes from a study of cytomegalovirus exposure and HLA in healthy donors. Study results and caveats: Reportedly, diagnosis of cytomegalovirus status by the classifier showed high specificity and sensitivity. The study labeled 150 or so TCR beta chains cytomegalovirus-associated. In vitro data verified a few CMV-associated chains as specific for CMV antigens.

This CDR3 is 14 amino acids long. The junction had 9 bases not matched to a gene; V was cut back by 7 bases and J by 6 bases. Germline CDR1 MNHNS, CDR2 SASEGT. The TCR sequence derives from a woman aged 25 to 39 in good health and CMV-seronegative. This rearrangement joins TRBV6-1 to TRBJ1-5, with 7 nucleotides matching TRBD1. The material sequenced was PBMCs. The CDR3 nucleotides read TGTGCCAGCACCGTGACAGGGATCCGTCAGCCCCAGCATTTT. The encoded protein is CASTVTGIRQPQHF.